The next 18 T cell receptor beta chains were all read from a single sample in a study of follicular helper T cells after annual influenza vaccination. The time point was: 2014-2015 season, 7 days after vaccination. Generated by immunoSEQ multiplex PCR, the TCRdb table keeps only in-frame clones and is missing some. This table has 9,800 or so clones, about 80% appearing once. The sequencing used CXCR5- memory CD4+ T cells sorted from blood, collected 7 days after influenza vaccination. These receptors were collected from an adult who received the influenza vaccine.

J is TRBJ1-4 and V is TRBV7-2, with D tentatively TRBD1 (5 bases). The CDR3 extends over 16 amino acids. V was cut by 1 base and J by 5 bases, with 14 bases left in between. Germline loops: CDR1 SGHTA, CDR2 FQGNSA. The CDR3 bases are TGTGCCAGCAGCTTAGAGGTCGCAGGGAGGAATGAAAAACTGTTTTTT. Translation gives CASSLEVAGRNEKLFF.

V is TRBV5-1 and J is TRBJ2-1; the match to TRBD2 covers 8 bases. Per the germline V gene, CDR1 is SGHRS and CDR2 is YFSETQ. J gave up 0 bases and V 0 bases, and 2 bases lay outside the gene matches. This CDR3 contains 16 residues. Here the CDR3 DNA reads TGCGCCAGCAGCTTGGACGGGGGGGGCTCCTACAATGAGCAGTTCTTC. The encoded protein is CASSLDGGGSYNEQFF. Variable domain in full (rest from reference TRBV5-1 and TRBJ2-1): KAGVTQTPRYLIKTRGQQVTLSCSPISGHRSVSWYQQTPGQGLQFLFEYFSETQRNKGNFPGRFSGRQFSNSRSEMNVSTLELGDSALYLCASSLDGGGSYNEQFFGPGTRLTVL.

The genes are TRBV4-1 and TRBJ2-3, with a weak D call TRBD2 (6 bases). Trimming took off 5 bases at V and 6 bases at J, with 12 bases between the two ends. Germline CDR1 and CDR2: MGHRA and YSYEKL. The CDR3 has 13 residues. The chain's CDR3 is CASSAGLADTQYF. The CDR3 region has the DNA TGCGCCAGCAGCGCGGGGTTGGCTGATACGCAGTATTTT.

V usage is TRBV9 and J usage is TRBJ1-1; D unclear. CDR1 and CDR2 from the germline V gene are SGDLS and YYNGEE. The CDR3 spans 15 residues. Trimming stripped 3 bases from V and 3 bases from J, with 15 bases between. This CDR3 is CASSDLSAGDTEAFF. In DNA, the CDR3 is TGTGCCAGCAGCGACCTATCGGCCGGGGACACTGAAGCTTTCTTT.

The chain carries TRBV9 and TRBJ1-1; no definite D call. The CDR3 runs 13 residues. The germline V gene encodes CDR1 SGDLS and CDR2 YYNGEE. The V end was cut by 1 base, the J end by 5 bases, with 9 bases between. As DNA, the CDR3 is TGTGCCAGCAGCGTACATCCCATAACTGAAGCTTTCTTT. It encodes CASSVHPITEAFF. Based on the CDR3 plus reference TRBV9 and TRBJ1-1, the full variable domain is DSGVTQTPKHLITATGQRVTLRCSPRSGDLSVYWYQQSLDQGLQFLIQYYNGEERAKGNILERFSAQQFPDLHSELNLSSLELGDSALYFCASSVHPITEAFFGQGTRLTVV.

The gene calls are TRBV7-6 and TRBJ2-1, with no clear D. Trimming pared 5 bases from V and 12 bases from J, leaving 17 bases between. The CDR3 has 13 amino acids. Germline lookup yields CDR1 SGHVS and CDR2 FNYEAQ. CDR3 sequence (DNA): TGTGCCAGCAGCCCTGGGATTACCACCCGGCAGTTCTTC. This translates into CASSPGITTRQFF.

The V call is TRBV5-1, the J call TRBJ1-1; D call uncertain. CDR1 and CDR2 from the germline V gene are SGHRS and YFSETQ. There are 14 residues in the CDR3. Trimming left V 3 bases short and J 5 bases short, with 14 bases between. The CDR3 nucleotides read TGCGCCAGCAGCTCATTTAACGAACGGACTGAAGCTTTCTTT. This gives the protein CASSSFNERTEAFF.

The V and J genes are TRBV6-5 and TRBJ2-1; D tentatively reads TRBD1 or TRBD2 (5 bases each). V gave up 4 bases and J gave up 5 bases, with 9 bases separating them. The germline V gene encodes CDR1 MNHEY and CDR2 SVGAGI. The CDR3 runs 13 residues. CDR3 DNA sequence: TGTGCCAGCAGTTGGCAGGGAGACAATGAGCAGTTCTTC. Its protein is CASSWQGDNEQFF.

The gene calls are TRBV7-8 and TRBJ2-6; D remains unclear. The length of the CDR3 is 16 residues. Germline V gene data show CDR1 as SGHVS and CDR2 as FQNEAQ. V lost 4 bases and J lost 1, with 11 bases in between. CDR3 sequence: CASSYPAVSGANVLTF. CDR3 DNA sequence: TGTGCCAGCAGCTACCCCGCGGTGTCTGGGGCCAACGTCCTGACTTTC.

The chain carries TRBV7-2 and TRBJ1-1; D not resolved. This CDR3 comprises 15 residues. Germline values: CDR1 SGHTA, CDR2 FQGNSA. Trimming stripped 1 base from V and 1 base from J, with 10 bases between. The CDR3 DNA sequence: TGTGCCAGCAGCTTAGACCCGGCTCGGAACACTGAAGCTTTCTTT. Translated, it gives CASSLDPARNTEAFF.

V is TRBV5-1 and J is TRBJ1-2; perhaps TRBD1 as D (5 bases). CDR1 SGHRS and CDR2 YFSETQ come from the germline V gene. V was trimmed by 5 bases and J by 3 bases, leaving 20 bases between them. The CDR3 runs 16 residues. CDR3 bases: TGCGCCAGCAGACAGGCCAAAGGAGGGCGTGACTATGGCTACACCTTC. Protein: CASRQAKGGRDYGYTF.

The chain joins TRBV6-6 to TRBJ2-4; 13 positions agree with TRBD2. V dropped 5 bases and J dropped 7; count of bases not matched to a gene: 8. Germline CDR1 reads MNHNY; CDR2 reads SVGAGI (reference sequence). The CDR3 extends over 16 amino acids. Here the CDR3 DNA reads TGTGCCAGCAGTCCGGGACTAGCGGGGCCAGGGAACATTCAGTACTTC. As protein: CASSPGLAGPGNIQYF.

CDR3 amino acids: CASSTGGQNLEKLFF. The DNA for the CDR3 is TGTGCCAGCAGCACAGGTGGTCAGAACCTTGAAAAACTGTTTTTT. The chain uses TRBV9 and TRBJ1-4, with D possibly being TRBD1 (5 bases). Trimming removed 4 bases from V and 7 bases from J, with 17 bases in between. The CDR3 has 15 amino acids. Germline V gene lookup returns CDR1 SGDLS and CDR2 YYNGEE. Variable domain in full (rest from reference TRBV9 and TRBJ1-4): DSGVTQTPKHLITATGQRVTLRCSPRSGDLSVYWYQQSLDQGLQFLIQYYNGEERAKGNILERFSAQQFPDLHSELNLSSLELGDSALYFCASSTGGQNLEKLFFGSGTQLSVL.

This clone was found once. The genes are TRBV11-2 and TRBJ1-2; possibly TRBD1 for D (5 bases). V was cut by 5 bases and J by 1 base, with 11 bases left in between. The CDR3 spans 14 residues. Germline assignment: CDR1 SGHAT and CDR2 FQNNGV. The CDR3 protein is CASSAYRNNYGYTF. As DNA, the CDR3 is TGTGCCAGCAGCGCCTACAGGAATAACTATGGCTACACCTTC. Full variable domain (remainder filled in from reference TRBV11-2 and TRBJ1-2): EAGVAQSPRYKIIEKRQSVAFWCNPISGHATLYWYQQILGQGPKLLIQFQNNGVVDDSQLPKDRFSAERLKGVDSTLKIQPAKLEDSAVYLCASSAYRNNYGYTFGSGTRLTVV.

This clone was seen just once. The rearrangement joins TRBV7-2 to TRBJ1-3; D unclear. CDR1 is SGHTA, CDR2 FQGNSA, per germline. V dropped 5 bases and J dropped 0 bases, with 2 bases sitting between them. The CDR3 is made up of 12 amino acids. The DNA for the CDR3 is TGTGCCAGCAGCCGCTCTGGAAACACCATATATTTT. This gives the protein CASSRSGNTIYF.

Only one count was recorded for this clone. CDR3 loop: CASSYSARNTGNTIYF. The CDR3 DNA follows: TGTGCCAGCAGTTACTCGGCCCGGAACACTGGAAACACCATATATTTT. V usage is TRBV6-5 and J usage is TRBJ1-3; D remains ambiguous. V was cut by 0 bases and J by 2 bases, with 11 bases left in between. There are 16 residues in the CDR3. In germline, CDR1 is MNHEY, CDR2 SVGAGI.

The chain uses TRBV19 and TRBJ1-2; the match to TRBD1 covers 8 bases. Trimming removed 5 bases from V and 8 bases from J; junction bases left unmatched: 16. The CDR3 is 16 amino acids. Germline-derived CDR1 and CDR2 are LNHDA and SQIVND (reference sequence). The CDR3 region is CASSPSPGTGFGGYTF. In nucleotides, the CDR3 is TGTGCCAGTAGTCCTAGTCCCGGGACAGGATTTGGGGGCTACACCTTC.

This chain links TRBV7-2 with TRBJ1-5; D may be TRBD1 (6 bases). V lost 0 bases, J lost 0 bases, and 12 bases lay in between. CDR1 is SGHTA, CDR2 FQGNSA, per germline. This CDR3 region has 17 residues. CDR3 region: CASSLAQDSYSNQPQHF. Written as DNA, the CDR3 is TGTGCCAGCAGCTTAGCGCAGGACAGTTATAGCAATCAGCCCCAGCATTTT.